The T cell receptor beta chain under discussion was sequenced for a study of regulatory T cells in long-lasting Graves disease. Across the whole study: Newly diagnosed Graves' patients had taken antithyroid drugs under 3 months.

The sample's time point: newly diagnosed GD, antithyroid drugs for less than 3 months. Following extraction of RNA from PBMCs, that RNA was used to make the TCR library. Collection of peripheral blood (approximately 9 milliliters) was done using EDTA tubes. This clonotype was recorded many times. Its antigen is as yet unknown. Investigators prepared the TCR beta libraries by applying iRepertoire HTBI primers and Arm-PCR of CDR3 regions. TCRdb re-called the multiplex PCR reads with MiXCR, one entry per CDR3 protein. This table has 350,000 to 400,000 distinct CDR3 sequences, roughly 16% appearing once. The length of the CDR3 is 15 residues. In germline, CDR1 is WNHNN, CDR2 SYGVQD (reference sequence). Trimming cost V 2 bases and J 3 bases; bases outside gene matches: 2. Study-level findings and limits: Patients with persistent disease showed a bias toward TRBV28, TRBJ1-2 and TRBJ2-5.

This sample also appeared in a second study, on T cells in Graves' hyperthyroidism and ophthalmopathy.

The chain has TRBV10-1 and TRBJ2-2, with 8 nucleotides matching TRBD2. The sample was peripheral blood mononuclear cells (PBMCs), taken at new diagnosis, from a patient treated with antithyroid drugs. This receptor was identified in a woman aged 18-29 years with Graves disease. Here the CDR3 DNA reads TGCGCCAGCAGTGAGGGGACTAGTGACACCGGGGAGCTGTTTTTT. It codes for CASSEGTSDTGELFF.